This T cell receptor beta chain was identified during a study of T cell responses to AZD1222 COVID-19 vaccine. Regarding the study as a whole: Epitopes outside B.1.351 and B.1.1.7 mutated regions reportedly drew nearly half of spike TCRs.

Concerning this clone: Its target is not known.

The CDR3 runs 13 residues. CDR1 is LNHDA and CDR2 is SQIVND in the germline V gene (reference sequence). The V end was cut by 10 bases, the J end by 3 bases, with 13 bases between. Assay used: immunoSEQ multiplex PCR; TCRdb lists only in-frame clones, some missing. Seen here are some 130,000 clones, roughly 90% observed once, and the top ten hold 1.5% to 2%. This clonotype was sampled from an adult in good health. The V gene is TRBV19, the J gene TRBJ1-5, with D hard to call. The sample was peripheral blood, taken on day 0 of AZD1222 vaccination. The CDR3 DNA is TGTGCCACCACCCCCCGTCTCAATCAGCCCCAGCATTTT. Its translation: CATTPRLNQPQHF.